The 32 T cell receptor beta chains in this list originate from one sample, sequenced in a study of naive and memory T cell subsets. A UMI-containing oligonucleotide was joined by 3' ligation to the TCR cDNA template. Amplification of ligated cDNA took four PCR rounds with SP2 and nested alpha and beta constant primers. TCRdb recomputed calls from the UMI-ligation and nested PCR reads with MiXCR, one row per CDR3 protein. Among more than 20,000 distinct CDR3 sequences, 5% to 5.5% were seen once, and the ten largest hold 7.4%. Sequenced sample: blood. These receptors were collected from an adult in good health.

The chain recombines TRBV6-5 with TRBJ1-1; TRBD1 agrees at 8 bases. The J segment lost 5 bases and the V segment lost 7 bases, leaving 9 bases of the junction unmatched. The CDR3 runs to 14 residues. CDR1 is MNHEY, CDR2 SVGAGI, per germline. In nucleotides, the CDR3 is TGTGCCAGCACCATAGGACAGGGCCGTACTGAAGCTTTCTTT. Translation gives CASTIGQGRTEAFF.

The V and J genes are TRBV28 and TRBJ1-2, with D tentatively TRBD1 (5 bases). V was shortened by 7 bases and J by 6 bases, with 15 bases between the two germline ends. The CDR3 totals 13 residues. Germline V gives CDR1 MDHEN, CDR2 SYDVKM. The CDR3 reads CASNVQAEDGYTF. In DNA form, the CDR3 reads TGTGCCAGCAACGTACAGGCCGAGGATGGCTACACCTTC.

This sequence joins TRBV27 and TRBJ2-2, with 8 nucleotides matching TRBD1. V was clipped by 4 bases and J by 2 bases; unmatched bases: 6. Germline lookup yields CDR1 MNHEY and CDR2 SMNVEV (reference sequence). The CDR3 has 16 amino acids. In DNA, the CDR3 is TGTGCCAGCAGTTCAGACAGGGGAGAAAACACCGGGGAGCTGTTTTTT. Translated: CASSSDRGENTGELFF.

The rearrangement links TRBV29-1 to TRBJ2-2; 8 positions match TRBD1. This CDR3 is built from 14 residues. J gave up 8 bases and V 7 bases, and 12 bases lay outside the gene matches. The germline V gene has CDR1 SQVTM and CDR2 ANQGSEA. The CDR3 loop is CSAQGQDVPGELFF. The DNA for the CDR3 is TGCAGCGCCCAGGGACAGGATGTTCCGGGGGAGCTGTTTTTT.

This clonotype was observed at least ten times. The J gene is TRBJ1-5, the V gene TRBV2; maybe TRBD1 (6 bases). Trimming shortened V by 7 bases and J by 3 bases, and 16 bases separated the two germline ends. CDR3 length equals 15 residues. The V gene's germline CDR1 is SNHLY and CDR2 FYNNEI. For the CDR3, the DNA is TGTGCCAGCACTCTAGACGGGACACTCAATCAGCCCCAGCATTTT. Protein product: CASTLDGTLNQPQHF.

Many counts were recorded for this clonotype. The chain is built from TRBV6-6 and TRBJ1-5; a possible D gene is TRBD1 (5 bases). This CDR3 has 17 amino acids. The V and J ends lost 7 bases and 0 bases respectively, with 19 bases between them. Germline V gene lookup returns CDR1 MNHNY and CDR2 SVGAGI (reference sequence). The CDR3 nucleotides read TGTGCCAGCACCCACGGGACGGACGTCTATAGCAATCAGCCCCAGCATTTT. It translates to CASTHGTDVYSNQPQHF.

This clonotype was seen at least ten times. The chain carries TRBV20-1 and TRBJ1-1; a possible D gene is TRBD1 (6 bases). This CDR3 region has 14 residues. With 1 base removed from V and 3 bases from J, the gap between germline ends came to 12 bases. Looked up from germline, CDR1 is DFQATT and CDR2 is SNEGSKA (reference sequence). CDR3 sequence: CSARVQGTDTEAFF. The CDR3 nucleotides are TGCAGTGCTAGAGTTCAGGGGACGGACACTGAAGCTTTCTTT.

This clonotype counts as medium-sized (0.01 to 0.1%). The chain couples TRBV3-1 to TRBJ2-7, with D possibly being TRBD1 (5 bases). Trimming cost V 4 bases and J 1 base, with 11 bases left between them. The CDR3 contains 14 residues. The germline gives CDR1 LGHDT, CDR2 YNNKEL (reference sequence). The CDR3 nucleotides read TGTGCCAGCAGCCCAGTGACAGCATCCTACGAGCAGTACTTC. Its translation is CASSPVTASYEQYF.

The table lists this clonotype with many counts. This chain connects TRBV29-1 to TRBJ2-1; possible D gene TRBD1, 5 bases. Trimming cost V 7 bases and J 8 bases, with 9 bases left between them. This CDR3 is 10 amino acids long. Germline V gene lookup returns CDR1 SQVTM and CDR2 ANQGSEA. The CDR3 DNA sequence: TGCAGCGCAGGGATTGATGAGCAGTTCTTC. This gives the protein CSAGIDEQFF.

Ten or more counts support this clonotype. One end of the junction does not line up with germline, which may come from a read error. CDR3 amino acids: CSVPTSGTSSF. In DNA form, the CDR3 reads TGCAGCGTCCCTACCTCCGGGACTAGCAGTTTC. The J gene is TRBJ2-7, the V gene TRBV29-1; 9 nucleotides agree with TRBD2. This CDR3 region has 11 residues. From germline, CDR1 is SQVTM and CDR2 ANQGSEA.

This clonotype was found many times. The chain links TRBV29-1 to TRBJ2-1; D possibly corresponds to TRBD1 (6 bases). The CDR3 runs to 13 residues. Germline CDR1 SQVTM, CDR2 ANQGSEA. Trimming stripped 7 bases from V and 9 bases from J, with 19 bases between. The CDR3 region is CSAGDRPPGEQFF. Written as DNA, the CDR3 is TGCAGCGCCGGAGACAGGCCCCCGGGTGAGCAGTTCTTC.

There are many counts of this clonotype. The genes are TRBV7-2 and TRBJ2-5, with 7 bases identical to TRBD2. The trim removed 5 bases at V and 2 bases at J, leaving 11 bases unmatched. Germline V gene sequence: CDR1 SGHTA, CDR2 FQGNSA. The CDR3 sequence is 16 residues long. As DNA, the CDR3 is TGTGCCAGCAGCGCAAGAGGGACTACTCCTCAAGAGACCCAGTACTTC. Protein sequence: CASSARGTTPQETQYF.

This clonotype was seen at least ten times. This chain uses TRBV29-1 with TRBJ1-1; TRBD1 might be the D (6 bases). Germline values: CDR1 SQVTM, CDR2 ANQGSEA. The CDR3 has 15 amino acids. Trimming left V 0 bases short and J 4 bases short, with 15 bases between. This CDR3 reads CSVEDGGLLVTEAFF. The CDR3, as DNA: TGCAGCGTTGAAGACGGGGGGCTGTTGGTCACTGAAGCTTTCTTT. The whole variable domain, filled in from reference TRBV29-1 and TRBJ1-1, reads SAVISQKPSRDICQRGTSLTIQCQVDSQVTMMFWYRQQPGQSLTLIATANQGSEATYESGFVIDKFPISRPNLTFSTLTVSNMSPEDSSIYLCSVEDGGLLVTEAFFGQGTRLTVV.

This clonotype was found a few times. The rearrangement joins TRBV12-3 or TRBV12-4 to TRBJ2-5; 12 bases fit TRBD1. The CDR3 covers 14 residues. V lost 6 bases to trimming and J lost 4 bases; unmatched junction nucleotides: 3. Here the CDR3 DNA reads TGTGCCAGCAGGCGGGACAGGGGGCTAGAGACCCAGTACTTC. Amino acids: CASRRDRGLETQYF.

Ten or more counts support this clonotype. The gene calls are TRBV4-3 and TRBJ2-7, with D perhaps being TRBD1 or TRBD2 (5 bases each). The germline V and J ends were trimmed by 4 bases and 2 bases, with 24 bases remaining between them. Germline V gives CDR1 LGHNA, CDR2 YSLEER. CDR3 length: 18 residues. CDR3 sequence: CASSRSFGGRNTAYEQYF. The CDR3 DNA sequence: TGCGCCAGCAGCCGCAGCTTTGGGGGACGGAACACTGCCTACGAGCAGTACTTC.

This chain uses TRBV4-3 with TRBJ2-5; 8 bases align to TRBD2. This CDR3 comprises 15 residues. The ends lost 0 bases at V and 5 bases at J; junction bases unmatched: 5. Germline V lookup: CDR1 LGHNA, CDR2 YSLEER. Written as DNA, the CDR3 is TGCGCCAGCAGCCAAGAGAGAGCGGGAGCGGAGACCCAGTACTTC. Translation: CASSQERAGAETQYF.

Notes on this clonotype: One base away lies a much larger clone, so this may be a sequencing read error. CDR3 sequence (DNA): TGCGCCAGCAGCCAGACGACAGGGCCCTGCGAGCAGTACTTC. It encodes CASSQTTGPCEQYF. This chain joins TRBV4-1 and TRBJ2-7; the match to TRBD1 covers 7 bases. Trimming at V came to 3 bases and at J to 6 bases, leaving 8 bases not matched to a gene. Germline V CDR1 and CDR2: MGHRA, YSYEKL. The CDR3 sequence is 14 residues long.

This clonotype has ten or more counts. V usage is TRBV7-8 and J usage is TRBJ2-7; 11 nucleotides line up with TRBD2. Trimming took 5 bases from V and 0 from J; bases not matched to a gene: 3. This CDR3 contains 15 residues. CDR1 and CDR2 (germline): SGHVS, FQNEAQ. The CDR3 spells CASSLTSGSSYEQYF. CDR3 nucleotides: TGTGCCAGCAGCCTAACTAGCGGGAGCTCCTACGAGCAGTACTTC.

This clonotype showed up many times. The rearrangement links TRBV6-2 or TRBV6-3 to TRBJ2-7; TRBD2 might be the D (6 bases). The CDR3 spans 13 residues. Germline V gives CDR1 MNHEY, CDR2 SVGEGT. V lost 3 bases and J lost 5, with 11 bases in between. The CDR3 bases are TGTGCCAGCAGTTATGGACCGGGGGACGAGCAGTACTTC. Its protein is CASSYGPGDEQYF.

CDR3 sequence: CASSQGSSGNEKLFF. In DNA, the CDR3 is TGCGCCAGCAGCCAAGGGAGTTCCGGTAATGAAAAACTGTTTTTT. V usage is TRBV5-1 and J usage is TRBJ1-4; D is uncertain. Germline V lookup: CDR1 SGHRS, CDR2 YFSETQ. Trimming removed 4 bases at V and 4 bases at J, with 14 bases between. The CDR3 extends over 15 amino acids.

The J gene is TRBJ2-1, the V gene TRBV18; 9 positions agree with TRBD1. After removal of 3 bases from V and 7 bases from J, the junction contained 7 bases not matched to a gene. CDR3 size: 15 residues. Germline CDR1 reads KGHSH; CDR2 reads LQKENI. The CDR3 nucleotides are TGTGCCAGCTCACCGATACAGGGGGCTGGGAATGAGCAGTTCTTC. This encodes CASSPIQGAGNEQFF.

This clonotype was counted between two and nine times. The chain couples TRBV6-2 or TRBV6-3 to TRBJ2-2, with D possibly TRBD2 on 6 matching bases. Between the trimmed V and J ends, which lost 5 bases and 3 bases, there was a span of 13 bases. CDR1 MNHEY and CDR2 SVGEGT come from the germline V gene. The CDR3 spans 15 residues. Here the CDR3 reads CASSVGLSDTGELFF. The CDR3 DNA sequence: TGTGCCAGCAGTGTGGGACTTTCCGACACCGGGGAGCTGTTTTTT.

The sample holds many counts of this clonotype. The V gene is TRBV29-1, the J gene TRBJ2-5; 7 nucleotides align to TRBD1. The CDR3 runs 14 residues. The junction had 7 bases not matched to a gene; V was cut back by 5 bases and J by 1 base. In germline, CDR1 is SQVTM, CDR2 ANQGSEA. The CDR3 nucleotides read TGCAGCGTTATCCGACAGGGTACCCAAGAGACCCAGTACTTC. Protein product: CSVIRQGTQETQYF.

Ten or more counts support this clonotype. V usage is TRBV9 and J usage is TRBJ2-1; the D gene is possibly TRBD2 (5 bases). V was clipped by 0 bases and J by 9 bases, with 16 bases between them. Germline values: CDR1 SGDLS, CDR2 YYNGEE. The CDR3 has 15 amino acids. CDR3 coding DNA: TGTGCCAGCAGCGTAGAGTCCCGTATAAGCGGTGAGCAGTTCTTC. Amino acids: CASSVESRISGEQFF.

This clonotype was recorded many times. The V call is TRBV15, the J call TRBJ2-1; 7 bases are a match to TRBD2. The CDR3 is made up of 13 amino acids. The V gene's germline CDR1 is LNHNV and CDR2 YYDKDF (reference sequence). V shed 9 bases, J shed 5 bases, and the junction held 7 bases outside the gene matches. The CDR3 DNA follows: TGTGCCACGGGGGGGGGGAAGGACAATGAGCAGTTCTTC. Translated: CATGGGKDNEQFF.

This clonotype has at least ten counts. A junction boundary mismatches the germline segment, possibly from a read error. J is TRBJ2-7 and V is TRBV6-1, with 10 nucleotides matching TRBD2. Per the germline V gene, CDR1 is MNHNS and CDR2 is SASEGT. The CDR3 sequence is 15 residues long. CDR3 loop: CASSVSGRTSYERYF. DNA for the CDR3: TGTGCCAGCAGCGTTAGCGGGAGGACCTCCTACGAGCGGTACTTC.

This clonotype was detected ten times or more. V is TRBV2 and J is TRBJ2-7; D remains unclear. V was cut by 3 bases and J by 2 bases, with 20 bases left in between. The CDR3 has 17 residues. Germline CDR1 SNHLY, CDR2 FYNNEI. The CDR3 DNA reads TGTGCCAGCAGTGAGTCCCCTTTTGGCGTTTTACCCTACGAGCAGTACTTC. Amino acids: CASSESPFGVLPYEQYF.

This clonotype was seen a few times. The chain is built from TRBV18 and TRBJ1-1; no clear D gene. Looked up from germline, CDR1 is KGHSH and CDR2 is LQKENI. The CDR3 has 16 residues. V was shortened by 2 bases and J by 2 bases, with 15 bases between the two germline ends. As DNA, the CDR3 is TGTGCCAGCTCACCAGTTCAAATTGGCAAAAACACTGAAGCTTTCTTT. This translates into CASSPVQIGKNTEAFF. The full variable domain, its missing parts supplied by reference TRBV18 and TRBJ1-1, is NAGVMQNPRHLVRRRGQEARLRCSPMKGHSHVYWYRQLPEEGLKFMVYLQKENIIDESGMPKERFSAEFPKEGPSILRIQQVVRGDSAAYFCASSPVQIGKNTEAFFGQGTRLTVV.

This clonotype was detected a few times. V and J are TRBV6-1 and TRBJ2-3, with D unresolved. Trimming took 1 base from V and 3 from J, leaving 17 bases between them. This CDR3 spans 17 amino acids. CDR1 is MNHNS and CDR2 is SASEGT in the germline V gene. Here the CDR3 reads CASSEEGLGQRTDTQYF. The CDR3 DNA follows: TGTGCCAGCAGTGAAGAGGGATTGGGTCAGAGAACAGATACGCAGTATTTT.

This clonotype was seen repeatedly, ten times or more. V is TRBV7-8 and J is TRBJ2-3; TRBD2 matches 10 bases. Trimming removed 4 bases from V and 3 bases from J; junction bases left unmatched: 7. This CDR3 comprises 16 residues. CDR1 SGHVS and CDR2 FQNEAQ come from the germline V gene. The DNA for the CDR3 is TGTGCCAGCAGCTCCCGAGCGGGAGGGCCGACAGATACGCAGTATTTT. Translating gives CASSSRAGGPTDTQYF. The full variable domain, completed using reference TRBV7-8 and TRBJ2-3, is GAGVSQSPRYKVAKRGQDVALRCDPISGHVSLFWYQQALGQGPEFLTYFQNEAQLDKSGLPSDRFFAERPEGSVSTLKIQRTQQEDSAVYLCASSSRAGGPTDTQYFGPGTRLTVL.

By share, this clonotype ranks as medium-sized (0.01 to 0.1%). V is TRBV4-1 and J is TRBJ2-1, with TRBD2 identical over 7 bases. V lost 0 bases to trimming and J lost 6 bases; unmatched junction nucleotides: 11. The V gene's germline CDR1 is MGHRA and CDR2 YSYEKL. CDR3 length equals 17 residues. CDR3 sequence reads: CASSQDLGLGQSNEQFF. As DNA, the CDR3 is TGCGCCAGCAGCCAAGACCTAGGACTAGGTCAATCCAATGAGCAGTTCTTC.

This clonotype was seen a handful of times. V usage is TRBV2 and J usage is TRBJ2-3, with 8 nucleotides matching TRBD2. The CDR3 length is 13 residues. V lost 3 bases and J lost 9; bases outside the gene matches: 5. Germline-derived CDR1 and CDR2 are SNHLY and FYNNEI. CDR3 region: CASSEGLVRTQYF. The CDR3 DNA reads as TGTGCCAGCAGTGAGGGACTAGTGCGCACGCAGTATTTT.